A single TCR beta chain is shown here with its context. As originally analysed: Reference gene primer amplification gave nucleated cell count estimates. Some clones are missing from TCRdb's copy, which holds only in-frame ones; the method was immunoSEQ multiplex PCR. The V and J calls and clone size come from that table; D and trimming were worked out from the DNA. The data contain some 100,000 clones, 70% to 85% of them seen just once; the ten biggest clones take up roughly 2.6%. The sample belongs to a study of blood T cell repertoires in COVID-19. Study at large: Specimens from acute and convalescent COVID-19 originated in the United States, Italy and Spain. The analysed material was cDNA or gDNA that came from T cells, B-cell-depleted T cells, or PBMCs.

The V and J ends lost 5 bases and 4 bases, in that order; junction bases with no gene match: 13. This CDR3 contains 17 residues. CDR1 LGHDT and CDR2 YNNKEL come from the germline V gene (reference sequence). This sequence originates from a man aged 50 to 60 with acute or convalescent COVID-19. The J gene is TRBJ2-1, the V gene TRBV3-1 (or the pseudogene TRBV3-2); 8 nucleotides match TRBD2. The source material was peripheral blood. This CDR3 is CASSENPGGGIYNEQFF. The CDR3 region has the DNA TGTGCCAGCAGCGAAAACCCGGGAGGGGGAATTTACAATGAGCAGTTCTTC.